This TCR beta chain was sequenced in a study of T cell responses to AZD1222 COVID-19 vaccine (dated by TCRdb to the early 2020s). As for the study more broadly: TCR sequencing was performed for about 240 trial participants, of whom 200 to 210 were given two doses of AZD1222 and 26 were given two doses of MenACWY control vaccine. Trial participants were enrolled by age into 18-55, 56-69 and 70-plus year subgroups, with about 150, 28 and 57 TCR-sequenced participants respectively.

The time point label here, explained by the study, means: about 28 days (+/-7) after the second vaccine dose. Because spike-specific TCR depth and breadth did not differ between the two schedules, AZD1222 recipients who got a second dose at roughly 4 weeks were pooled with those who got a second dose at roughly 12 weeks. Vaccinee samples were obtained from the UK trials COV001 and COV002, which included a single-blind randomized controlled phase 2/3 trial of AZD1222 (ChAdOx1 nCoV-19) in healthy adults. For TCRbeta chain sequencing, PBMC samples from trial participants were taken at day 0 and at day 28 after the second dose. Study-wide findings and limitations: Because no samples from the day 14 peak response were available, repertoires could be characterized only after the peak T cell response. Conclusions about previously exposed vaccinees are limited, since just 5 or 6 AZD1222 recipients were seropositive for SARS-CoV-2 at baseline. A significant rise in spike-specific TCR breadth and depth was observed after two AZD1222 doses relative to day 0 and relative to MenACWY recipients. The 56-69-year group was small, and its depth increase did not reach significance, likely because of low power. Epitopes outside the regions mutated in the B.1.351 and B.1.1.7 variants were reportedly recognized by nearly half of the unique spike-specific TCRs. CD4 TCRs associated with the vaccine covered the entire spike protein, and the dominant responses were in regions 160-218 and 743-854. Most participants were white British and females outnumbered males, and the authors suggested that clonal diversity may have been underestimated.

The CDR3 regions of human TCRbeta chains were subjected to immunosequencing. In the paper's pipeline: Repertoire TCRs were matched against a reference library of SARS-CoV-2-specific TCRs generated with the MIRA antigen-specificity platform. Breadth was defined as the fraction of unique TCRs that were SARS-CoV-2-associated, and depth was defined as the fraction of total T cells that were SARS-CoV-2-associated. Using the MIRA data, every spike-specific TCR was mapped to the spike region that the TCR reacted to and assigned to either a CD4 or a CD8 class. Log10-transformed breadth and depth values were compared by one-way ANOVA with Sidak's multiple comparisons tests. The source is immuneACCESS, and TCRdb retained only in-frame sequences with V and J called. Part of the clones is not carried over; for the studies checked, unresolved V genes explain less than half of this, and the remainder is unexplained. V, J and clone size derive from that table, while D and trimming were established from the DNA sequence. Here the sample has about 84,000 clones; 75% to 90% occur a single time. The ten largest clones capture around 10% of the sample.

To note about this clone: Its binding antigen is unknown. Within one base of it there is no much larger clone, and no base qualities were kept.

The input for sequencing was peripheral blood, taken 28 days after the second AZD1222 dose. This receptor was obtained from an adult who received the AZD1222 COVID-19 vaccine.

In nucleotides, the sequence is TGTGCCAGCAGTTCCAACAGGGGATGGTATGGCTACACCTTC. Its protein is CASSSNRGWYGYTF. The chain uses TRBV6-2 or TRBV6-3 and TRBJ1-2, and 7 bases in between align with TRBD1. CDR1 and CDR2 (MNHEY, SVGEGT) derive from the germline V gene. V and J are trimmed by 4 bases and 5 bases, and the gene matches miss 7 bases of the junction. The CDR3 has 14 amino acids, counting the end cysteine and phenylalanine. Here the CDR3 DNA is all that survives: 42 bases in frame from base 1.